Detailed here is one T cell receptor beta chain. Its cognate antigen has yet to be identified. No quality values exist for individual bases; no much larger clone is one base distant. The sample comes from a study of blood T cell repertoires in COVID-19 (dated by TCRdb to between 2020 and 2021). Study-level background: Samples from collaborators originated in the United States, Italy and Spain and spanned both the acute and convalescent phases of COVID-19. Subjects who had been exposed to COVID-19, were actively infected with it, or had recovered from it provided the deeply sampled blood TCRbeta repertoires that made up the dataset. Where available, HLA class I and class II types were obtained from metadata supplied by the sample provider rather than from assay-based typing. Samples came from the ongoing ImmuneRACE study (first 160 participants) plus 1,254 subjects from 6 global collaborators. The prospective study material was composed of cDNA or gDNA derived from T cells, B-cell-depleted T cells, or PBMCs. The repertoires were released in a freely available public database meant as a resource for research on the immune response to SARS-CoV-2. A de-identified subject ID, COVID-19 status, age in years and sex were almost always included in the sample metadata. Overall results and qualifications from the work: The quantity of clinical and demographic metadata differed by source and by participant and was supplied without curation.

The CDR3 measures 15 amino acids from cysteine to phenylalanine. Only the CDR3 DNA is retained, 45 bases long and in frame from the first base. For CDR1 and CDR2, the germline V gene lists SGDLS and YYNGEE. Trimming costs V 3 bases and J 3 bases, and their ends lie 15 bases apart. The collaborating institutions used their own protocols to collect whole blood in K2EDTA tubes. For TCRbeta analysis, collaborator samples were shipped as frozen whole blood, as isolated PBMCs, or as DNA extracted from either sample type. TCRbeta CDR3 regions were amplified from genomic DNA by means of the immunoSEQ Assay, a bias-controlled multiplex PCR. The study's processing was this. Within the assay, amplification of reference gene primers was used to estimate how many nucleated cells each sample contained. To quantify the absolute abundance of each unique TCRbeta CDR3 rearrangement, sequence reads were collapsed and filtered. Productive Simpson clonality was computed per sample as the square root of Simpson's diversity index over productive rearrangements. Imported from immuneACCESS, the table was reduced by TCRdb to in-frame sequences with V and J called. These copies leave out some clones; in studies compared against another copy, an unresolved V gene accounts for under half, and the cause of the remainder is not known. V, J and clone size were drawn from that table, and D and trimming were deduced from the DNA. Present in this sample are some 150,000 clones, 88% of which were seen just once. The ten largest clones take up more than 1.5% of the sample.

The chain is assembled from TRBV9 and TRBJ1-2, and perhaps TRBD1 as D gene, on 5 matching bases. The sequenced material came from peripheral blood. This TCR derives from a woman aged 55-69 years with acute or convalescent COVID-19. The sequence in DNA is TGTGCCAGCAGCGACCCCGGGAGGGGCTACTATGGCTACACCTTC. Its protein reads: CASSDPGRGYYGYTF.